The 4 T cell receptor beta chains below were found in one sample sequenced in a study of beta chain features in type 1 diabetes. Antigen specificity for these receptors is unknown. Study-wide points: Within each of all four CD4+ subsets, Type 1 diabetes patients had TCRB CDR3s that were moderately but significantly shorter.

Every isolated RNA sample was fully reverse transcribed, so sequencing captured expressed TCRB transcripts. Measured with immunoSEQ multiplex PCR; TCRdb has only the in-frame clones, and not every one. The top ten clones hold 0.025% to 0.035% of a sample with more than 250,000 clones, about 20% of them seen once. The sample comprised naive CD4+ T cells from blood. Every receptor here comes from a woman in her thirties or forties with type 1 diabetes.

Notes on this clone: Distinct nucleotide sequences in the sample also encode this CDR3. V is TRBV7-9 and J is TRBJ2-7; TRBD1 is a possible D gene (6 bases). There are 12 residues in the CDR3. Germline V CDR1 and CDR2: SEHNR, FQNEAQ (reference sequence). V gave up 4 bases and J gave up 3 bases, with 7 bases separating them. DNA of the CDR3: TGTGCCAGCAGCTCACAGGGCTACGAGCAGTACTTC. Protein: CASSSQGYEQYF. The full variable domain, with the rest looked up from reference TRBV7-9 and TRBJ2-7, is DTGVSQNPRHKITKRGQNVTFRCDPISEHNRLYWYRQTLGQGPEFLTYFQNEAQLEKSRLLSDRFSAERPKGSFSTLEIQRTEQGDSAMYLCASSSQGYEQYFGPGTRLTVT.

CDR3 sequence reads: CADQLAGYADTQYF. The CDR3 DNA follows: TGTGCCGACCAACTAGCGGGATATGCAGATACGCAGTATTTT. The gene calls are TRBV7-2 and TRBJ2-3, with 10 positions matching TRBD2. The CDR3 length is 14 residues. Germline loops: CDR1 SGHTA, CDR2 FQGNSA. Losses at the gene ends were 11 bases for V and 4 bases for J; bases not matched to a gene: 9.

V usage is TRBV4-1 and J usage is TRBJ1-5; TRBD1 is a possible D gene (6 bases). Germline CDR1 and CDR2: MGHRA and YSYEKL. This CDR3 is 16 amino acids long. V lost 0 bases and J 6 bases, leaving 15 bases between the germline ends. The CDR3 DNA reads TGCGCCAGCAGCCAAGATCCGCGGACCAGGGGTCAGCCCCAGCATTTT. It encodes CASSQDPRTRGQPQHF.

The chain has TRBV4-2 and TRBJ1-4, with TRBD1 as a possible D gene (5 bases). Germline CDR1 and CDR2: LGHNA and YNFKEQ. The V and J ends lost 2 bases and 7 bases respectively, with 14 bases between them. The CDR3 totals 15 residues. CDR3 region: CASSQIGREAEKLFF. In nucleotides, the CDR3 is TGTGCCAGCAGCCAAATAGGCAGGGAGGCTGAAAAACTGTTTTTT.